The 6 T cell receptor beta chains in this list originate from one sample, sequenced in a study of blood T cell repertoires in COVID-19. Sequenced by immunoSEQ multiplex PCR; TCRdb stores in-frame clones only, minus some. This table has approximately 380,000 clones, about 85% appearing once. The sample consisted of peripheral blood. Source of these receptors: a woman aged 18-29 years with acute or convalescent COVID-19.

The V and J genes are TRBV6-1 and TRBJ1-1; the D is unclear. Germline CDR1 and CDR2: MNHNS and SASEGT. Trimming removed 2 bases from V and 11 bases from J, with 12 bases in between. The CDR3 spans 12 residues. CDR3 DNA: TGTGCCAGCAGTGAAAGTTTTGGCCCGGCTTTCTTT. Amino acid sequence: CASSESFGPAFF.

The chain recombines TRBV13 with TRBJ1-2; no clear D gene. V was cut by 3 bases and J by 0 bases, with 14 bases left in between. From germline, CDR1 is PRHDT and CDR2 FYEKMQ (reference sequence). The CDR3 has 16 residues. The CDR3 bases are TGTGCCAGCAGCTTGTCTAGGACTTCCTCTAACTATGGCTACACCTTC. The encoded protein is CASSLSRTSSNYGYTF. Using reference TRBV13 and TRBJ1-2 for the parts outside the CDR3, the full variable domain is AAGVIQSPRHLIKEKRETATLKCYPIPRHDTVYWYQQGPGQDPQFLISFYEKMQSDKGSIPDRFSAQQFSDYHSELNMSSLELGDSALYFCASSLSRTSSNYGYTFGSGTRLTVV.

The rearrangement links TRBV30 to TRBJ1-3; the D is unclear. Looked up from germline, CDR1 is GTSNPN and CDR2 is SVGIG (reference sequence). The V end was cut by 3 bases, the J end by 1 base, with 13 bases between. The CDR3 contains 15 residues. CDR3 nucleotide sequence: TGTGCCTGGAGCTATCTACGGTCATCTGGAAACACCATATATTTT. Its protein product is CAWSYLRSSGNTIYF. The whole variable domain, remainder taken from reference TRBV30 and TRBJ1-3, is SQTIHQWPATLVQPVGSPLSLECTVEGTSNPNLYWYRQAAGRGLQLLFYSVGIGQISSEVPQNLSASRPQDRQFILSSKKLLLSDSGFYLCAWSYLRSSGNTIYFGEGSWLTVV.

The V call is TRBV12-3 or TRBV12-4, the J call TRBJ1-1; D gene unclear. The CDR3 consists of 11 residues. V lost 7 bases, J lost 1 base, and 4 bases lay in between. The CDR3 sequence is CASKRNTEAFF. CDR3 coding DNA: TGTGCCAGCAAGAGGAACACTGAAGCTTTCTTT.

The chain carries TRBV12-5 and TRBJ2-2; maybe TRBD1 (5 bases). Germline CDR1 reads LGHNT; CDR2 reads FRNRAP. This CDR3 has 19 residues. V shed 7 bases and J shed 0 bases, with 24 bases lying between them. This CDR3 reads CASALGLDTTLANTGELFF. The CDR3 bases are TGTGCTAGTGCTCTAGGCTTGGACACTACTCTCGCGAACACCGGGGAGCTGTTTTTT. Looking up the rest from reference TRBV12-5 and TRBJ2-2 gives the full variable domain: DARVTQTPRHKVTEMGQEVTMRCQPILGHNTVFWYRQTMMQGLELLAYFRNRAPLDDSGMPKDRFSAEMPDATLATLKIQPSEPRDSAVYFCASALGLDTTLANTGELFFGEGSRLTVL.

The chain is built from TRBV20-1 and TRBJ2-5; no firm D call. Trimming shortened V by 5 bases and J by 5 bases, and 9 bases separated the two germline ends. The CDR3 contains 11 residues. Germline values: CDR1 DFQATT, CDR2 SNEGSKA (reference sequence). The CDR3 is CSAEDWETQYF. CDR3 DNA: TGCAGTGCTGAGGATTGGGAGACCCAGTACTTC.